This record covers a single T cell receptor beta chain. Its antigen is not yet known. No clone much larger than this one lies a single base away; base qualities are absent. The data stem from a study of cytomegalovirus exposure and HLA in healthy donors (dated by TCRdb to the late 2010s). About the full investigation: In an earlier analysis of under 750 of the donors, 276 Gb of sequence data and 117 million unique TCR beta sequences from approximately 180 million T cells were reported. An early release covering about 600 HLA-typed donors comprised approximately 290 gigabases of sequencing data and around 80 million unique TCR sequences. Of the roughly 400 genotyped donors, 65% to 90% were placed in the genetic ancestry cluster associated with self-reported Caucasian donors. The study aimed to test whether signatures of past pathogen exposure could be identified by cataloging public T cell receptors. The study used immunosequencing to profile the T cell repertoires of approximately 630 subjects and linked those repertoires to cytomegalovirus serostatus. Along with the 666-subject first cohort, a separate validation cohort of over 90 different subjects was used. To predict cytomegalovirus infection status, the study combined high-throughput TCR immunosequencing, statistical association of individual TCRs with disease status, and machine learning. A later analysis re-analyzed previously published TCR beta repertoires from 660 or so donors and added high-resolution HLA genotyping to study TCR occurrence patterns. Rather than using new phenotypic data, the later analysis identified candidate immune exposures from TCR beta sequences and from how often those sequences occurred across donors. An earlier analysis of around 540 of the donors applied high-throughput TCR beta sequencing to assess whether each TCR beta V gene segment acted as functional or pseudogenic. Donor age, sex, ethnicity and CMV serostatus were compiled together with the repertoire data. Genome-wide SNP genotypes for about 60% of the roughly 670 donors were used in a later genetic analysis, which treated that subset as a discovery cohort. Every repertoire in the discovery cohort had been generated on one and the same sequencing platform. Both class I and class II loci were covered by HLA typing, at four-digit resolution. The number of donors typed differed by locus, with roughly 620-640 for A, B, C, DRB1 and DQB1, around 500 for DQA1, 606 for DPA1, and some 450 for DPB1. Because of strong linkage in the cohort, roughly 5 DR-DQ haplotypes were treated as single units for association and clustering. Among some 400 genotyped donors of the cohort, an average of approximately 220,000 unique TCR beta nucleotide sequences was sequenced per donor, of which about 18% were non-productive. What the work shows at the level of the full study, not this receptor alone: A cluster of highly shared sequence variants was judged likely to be a technical artifact of the sequencing pipeline. Correlated functional status among segregating V segments might be attributable to linkage disequilibrium, but an unknown experimental factor could not be ruled out. An earlier analysis of around 600 of the donors showed that most TCR beta V segments appeared in productive rearrangements either about 90% or about 30% of the time, which broadly matched IMGT annotations. In a later analysis, HLA-associated TCR beta chains showed more clonal expansion and lower generation probabilities than non-associated chains that were equally common. HLA typing was unavailable for some donors at each locus, so association tests used only the typed subset. Across donors, most TCR sequences were observed very rarely, whereas some public TCRs were present in many individuals. The study gave a list of about 150 TCR beta chains associated with cytomegalovirus. Immune exposure information for the cohort was limited to CMV serostatus. A later analysis found that TCR association rates varied across HLA loci, with DRB1 alleles showing the most associated TCRs and HLA-C alleles the fewest. In a later analysis, some 17,000 TCR beta sequences were associated with specific HLA alleles at a false discovery rate of 0.05. In a later genetic analysis, a missense DCLRE1C variant was associated with V-gene and J-gene trimming of TCR beta chains, and the association was replicated in an independent cohort. A further reported finding was that TCR beta sequences accurately predicted the HLA-A and HLA-B alleles for most subjects in the first cohort. The classifier was reported to diagnose cytomegalovirus status with high specificity and sensitivity in both the original cohort and the validation cohort. According to the authors, the approach could potentially be generalized to other disease states and immunological phenotypes. The cohort was sequenced for TCR beta chains only, and without alpha or paired-chain data the features that could be detected were limited. According to a later analysis, most CMV-associated TCR beta chains appeared to be HLA-restricted, and the HLA associations seemed to be driven largely by CMV exposure. In vitro tests confirmed that a few of the cytomegalovirus-associated TCR beta chains recognize cytomegalovirus antigens. In a later genetic analysis, fewer N-insertions in productive TCRs were reported among donors in an Asian-associated ancestry cluster than the 666-donor mean. Strong co-occurrence of HLA alleles, especially DR and DQ, made assigning TCR associations to individual alleles difficult. Presence/absence analyses assumed roughly uniform sequencing depth across donors, an assumption that may not hold. In a later analysis, several top co-occurrence clusters were reported to appear linked to parvovirus B19, influenza, CMV and Epstein-Barr virus. The earlier analysis of 587 of the donors excluded some 16 rarely observed V segments, including chromosome 9 orphons, because counts were too low. Some IMGT-functional V segments, including TRBV6-2 and TRBV6-3, could not be distinguished by the 87-base-pair reads and were therefore excluded.

In total, 600 or so healthy bone marrow donors made up the cohort. Cohort members were all nominally healthy when sampled, although unrecorded immune exposures were likely present. The donor was CMV seronegative and was included in the group of 352 seronegative cohort members. Each donor provided a peripheral blood sample, and peripheral blood mononuclear cells were used for TCR beta sequencing. Genomic DNA extraction from the blood cell samples was performed with the Qiagen DNeasy Blood Extraction Kit. To prepare the library, the immunoSEQ multiplex PCR assay was applied. For the multiplex PCR, a mixture combining 60 forward primers for TCR Vbeta segments and 13 reverse primers for TCR Jbeta segments was used. A multiplex PCR assay on genomic DNA amplified the CDR3 region of rearranged TCR beta genes. The amplified TCR beta libraries were sequenced on the Illumina HiSeq System as 87-base-pair reads. The paper's processing steps were these. A later analysis tallied 70 million to 100 million unique TCR beta chains across the 666 repertoires, and about 12 million of those chains were shared by two or more donors. To remove PCR and sequencing errors, raw reads were error-corrected and collapsed into unique sequences using a nearest-neighbor algorithm that merged closely related sequences. Alignment of CDR3 sequences to IMGT reference sequences was used to assign V, D and J gene segments. For a sequence to be retained, a match of at least six nucleotides to both a V gene segment and a J gene segment was required. Rearrangements were called productive when the CDR3 lacked stop codons and stayed in frame with V and J; all others were non-productive. Following IMGT convention, CDR3 was defined as the stretch from the second conserved V-encoded cysteine to the conserved J-encoded phenylalanine. The earlier analysis of 587 of the donors excluded any sequence lacking an unambiguous match to a single V gene segment. In an earlier analysis of around 590 of the donors, a V segment was called functional when productive rearrangements were above 56.7%, and segregating when the standard deviation between donors exceeded 5%. A statistical classification framework was developed to diagnose cytomegalovirus status using the catalog of TCR beta chain sequences. In a later analysis, TCR nucleotide sequences were compared against IMGT/GENE-DB human TR gene sequences so that V and J genes could be assigned. Using the TCRdist pipeline, a later analysis assigned CDR3 sequences along with most-parsimonious VDJ recombination scenarios. In a later analysis, each TCR beta chain was defined by its CDR3 amino acid sequence together with its V-gene family, and reads without a unique V-gene family were excluded. To address suspected cross-contamination and a sequencing artifact, a later analysis removed 592 highly shared, low-generation-probability nucleotide sequences. In a later analysis, a clonal expansion index was calculated for each public chain from normalized within-repertoire ranks of inferred template counts. In a later analysis, generation probabilities were computed using a VDJ recombination model fitted to out-of-frame rearrangements, and the results were checked against IGoR. Hypergeometric tests were used in a later analysis to score TCR-TCR, TCR-HLA and TCR-CMV co-occurrence, with a repertoire-size bias correction applied to the TCR pairs. A later analysis estimated false discovery rates by permuting HLA or CMV assignments 20 times. In a later analysis, co-occurring TCRs were grouped using DBSCAN, with TCRdist sequence similarity added in when clustering inside HLA-allele-positive subsets. Co-occurrence clustering excluded repertoires with fewer than 30,000 or more than 120,000 public chains, plus five with anomalous nucleotide sharing. In TCRdb, the immuneACCESS table is reduced to in-frame sequences with V and J assigned. These tables do not hold every clone; where another copy was compared, an unresolved V gene accounts for under half, and the others remain unexplained. Clonal size and the V and J genes are those of that table, whereas D and trimming came from the DNA. The sample table holds roughly 200,000 clones, of which almost 85% were seen once. About 2.5% of the sample rests with the top ten.

As encoded in the germline V gene, CDR1 is MNHNS while CDR2 is SASEGT. The CDR3, from cysteine to phenylalanine, totals 15 residues. The entry retains the CDR3 DNA only, 45 bases that are in frame from base 1. From V the trimming removes 2 bases and from J it removes 2 bases, while the gene matches leave 0 bases of the junction unaccounted for. The specimen sequenced was PBMCs. This chain is built from TRBV6-1 and TRBJ2-6; 7 bases in the middle match TRBD1. The source of this sequence is a woman aged 45-65 years in good health and CMV-seronegative. The nucleotide sequence reads as follows: TGTGCCAGCAGTGAACAGGGGGCTGGGGCCAACGTCCTGACTTTC. This translates into CASSEQGAGANVLTF.